Below are 16 T cell receptor beta chains sequenced from a single sample in a study of siplizumab effects on memory and regulatory T cells. TCRdb's table, derived via immunoSEQ multiplex PCR, lists solely in-frame clones and lacks some. The profile shows some 97,000 clones, approximately 94% of them singletons. Sequenced sample: non-Treg CD4+ T cells sorted from blood. The receptors were gathered from a human donor in good health.

Concerning this clone: At one of its ends the junction is not consistent with the germline gene, which may arise from a read error. This chain joins TRBV5-1 and TRBJ1-5; D not resolved. The CDR3 runs to 15 residues. Germline V gives CDR1 SGHRS, CDR2 YFSETQ. CDR3 sequence (DNA): TGTGCCAGCAGCTTGACTACAGCGAGTTACCAGCCCCAGCATTTT. It codes for CASSLTTASYQPQHF.

The chain uses TRBV27 and TRBJ1-5; D is ambiguous. Trimming took 9 bases from V and 2 from J, leaving 5 bases between them. The germline V gene has CDR1 MNHEY and CDR2 SMNVEV (reference sequence). The CDR3 extends over 11 amino acids. The CDR3 DNA reads as TGTGCCAGTACAGGCAATCAGCCCCAGCATTTT. Translating gives CASTGNQPQHF.

This clone has a single count. The rearrangement links TRBV5-1 to TRBJ1-4; D remains ambiguous. Trimming left V 2 bases short and J 7 bases short, with 6 bases between. This CDR3 has 12 amino acids. The germline V gene encodes CDR1 SGHRS and CDR2 YFSETQ. The DNA for the CDR3 is TGCGCCAGCAGCTTAGGAAGTGAAAAACTGTTTTTT. It encodes CASSLGSEKLFF.

The chain is built from TRBV6-1 and TRBJ2-3, with 9 bases lining up with TRBD1. Germline V CDR1 and CDR2: MNHNS, SASEGT. J lost 3 bases, V lost 3 bases, and 7 bases had no gene match. The CDR3 length is 16 residues. The CDR3 loop reads CASSEPGQGPTDTQYF. CDR3 nucleotide sequence: TGTGCCAGCAGTGAGCCGGGACAGGGACCAACAGATACGCAGTATTTT.

This chain uses TRBV6-1 with TRBJ2-5, with 11 bases fitting TRBD2. The germline V gene has CDR1 MNHNS and CDR2 SASEGT. The CDR3 covers 14 residues. Unmatched junction bases numbered 7, after V lost 5 bases and J lost 8 bases. The chain's CDR3 is CASSYSGGEGTQYF. CDR3 nucleotide sequence: TGTGCCAGCAGTTATAGCGGGGGGGAGGGAACCCAGTACTTC.

The chain combines TRBV6-5 with TRBJ1-1; D gene uncertain. From germline, CDR1 is MNHEY and CDR2 SVGAGI. Deletions cut 1 base from V and 3 bases from J, with 9 bases between. This CDR3 has 14 amino acids. The CDR3 is CASSYFTSDTEAFF. For the CDR3, the DNA is TGTGCCAGCAGTTACTTTACTAGTGACACTGAAGCTTTCTTT.

Only one count was recorded for this clone. This sequence joins TRBV19 and TRBJ2-2, with TRBD1 identical over 7 bases. CDR3 length: 14 residues. CDR1 is LNHDA, CDR2 SQIVND, per germline (reference sequence). Trimming removed 3 bases from V and 11 bases from J; junction bases left unmatched: 9. This CDR3 reads CASSIKTGQSELFF. CDR3 DNA: TGTGCCAGTAGTATTAAGACGGGACAGAGTGAGCTGTTTTTT.

This sequence joins TRBV28 and TRBJ2-1; D is possibly TRBD1 or TRBD2 (5 bases each). Between the trimmed V and J ends, which lost 7 bases and 4 bases, there was a span of 20 bases. CDR1 and CDR2 from the germline V gene are MDHEN and SYDVKM. There are 16 residues in the CDR3. The CDR3 spells CASKPWTGTRYNEQFF. CDR3 nucleotide sequence: TGTGCCAGCAAGCCATGGACCGGGACCCGATACAATGAGCAGTTCTTC.

The gene calls are TRBV7-9 and TRBJ2-7; tentatively, D is TRBD1 or TRBD2 (5 bases each). The ends were cut back, 10 bases at V and 1 base at J, with 14 bases in the middle. Germline CDR1 and CDR2: SEHNR and FQNEAQ (reference sequence). This CDR3 has 13 amino acids. The CDR3 spells CATRDGLSYEQYF. Written as DNA, the CDR3 is TGTGCCACAAGGGACGGCCTTTCCTACGAGCAGTACTTC.

V and J are TRBV4-1 and TRBJ2-7, with D possibly being TRBD1 or TRBD2 (5 bases each). Trimming shortened V by 4 bases and J by 3 bases, and 13 bases separated the two germline ends. The germline V gene encodes CDR1 MGHRA and CDR2 YSYEKL. CDR3 length: 14 residues. As DNA, the CDR3 is TGCGCCAGCAGCCCTCGGGACGGCGGCTACGAGCAGTACTTC. It yields the protein CASSPRDGGYEQYF.

CDR3 amino acids: CASSLGQFGYGYTF. CDR3 nucleotide sequence: TGCGCCAGCAGCTTGGGACAGTTTGGGTATGGCTACACCTTC. This chain joins TRBV5-1 and TRBJ1-2, with D tentatively TRBD1 (5 bases). Germline lookup yields CDR1 SGHRS and CDR2 YFSETQ. There are 14 residues in the CDR3. Trimming cost V 0 bases and J 5 bases, with 11 bases left between them.

The gene calls are TRBV6-1 and TRBJ2-1; TRBD2 matches at 8 bases. CDR1 is MNHNS and CDR2 is SASEGT in the germline V gene. Losses at the gene ends were 7 bases for V and 7 bases for J; bases not matched to a gene: 9. CDR3 length: 14 residues. CDR3 protein: CASTSRAGENEQFF. For the CDR3, the DNA is TGTGCCAGCACCTCTAGAGCGGGAGAAAATGAGCAGTTCTTC.

The J gene is TRBJ1-2, the V gene TRBV6-5; D is perhaps TRBD1 (5 bases). CDR3 length: 15 amino acids. CDR1 MNHEY and CDR2 SVGAGI come from the germline V gene. V was clipped by 0 bases and J by 7 bases, with 15 bases between them. The CDR3 DNA reads as TGTGCCAGCAGTTACTCCGGGACCGGTGCGGGTGGCTACACCTTC. Encoded protein: CASSYSGTGAGGYTF.

V usage is TRBV27 and J usage is TRBJ2-7, with 7 bases lining up with TRBD1. Trimming cost V 5 bases and J 2 bases; bases outside gene matches: 9. The CDR3 length is 15 residues. CDR1 is MNHEY and CDR2 is SMNVEV in the germline V gene (reference sequence). The CDR3 region has the DNA TGTGCCAGCAGTCCAATAGGGACAGCCCCCTACGAGCAGTACTTC. It specifies CASSPIGTAPYEQYF.

The chain is built from TRBV5-5 and TRBJ2-6; D gene uncertain. Germline lookup yields CDR1 SGHKS and CDR2 YYEKEE (reference sequence). Between the trimmed V and J ends, which lost 0 bases and 1 base, there was a span of 5 bases. The CDR3 has 15 residues. The CDR3 DNA follows: TGTGCCAGCAGCTTGGAAGGGTCTGGGGCCAACGTCCTGACTTTC. Protein: CASSLEGSGANVLTF.

The chain uses TRBV5-1 and TRBJ2-1, with 7 bases fitting TRBD2. This CDR3 comprises 17 residues. Germline CDR1 reads SGHRS; CDR2 reads YFSETQ. V was clipped by 0 bases and J by 4 bases; unmatched bases: 10. The CDR3 nucleotides read TGCGCCAGCAGCTTGGTAGCGGGCCCAGGTCAATACAATGAGCAGTTCTTC. Its protein product is CASSLVAGPGQYNEQFF.